The entry below gives a single TCR beta chain sequence along with its context. Original processing methods: Cell counts per sample came from amplifying reference gene primers. The assay was immunoSEQ multiplex PCR, and TCRdb's table has in-frame clones only and misses some. V, J and clone size reflect that table, while D and trimming were determined from the DNA. The data show 85,000 to 110,000 clones, approximately 88% seen once. These data are taken from a study of blood T cell repertoires in COVID-19. Study information: Both acute and convalescent COVID-19 samples were obtained from the United States, Italy and Spain. PBMCs, B-cell-depleted T cells, or T cells were the source of the cDNA or gDNA that made up the material.

Germline V gene sequence: CDR1 MGHRA, CDR2 YSYEKL. This CDR3 has 14 amino acids. With 6 bases clipped from V and 6 bases from J, the junction kept 7 bases outside the gene matches. The chain uses TRBV4-1 and TRBJ2-3, with 9 bases that match TRBD2. The origin of this receptor is a human donor in a cohort sampled during active COVID-19. Material: peripheral blood. In DNA form, the CDR3 reads TGCGCCAGCAGAGATAGCGGGGGTAGGGATACGCAGTATTTT. Protein product: CASRDSGGRDTQYF.